This section outlines one TCR beta chain sequence together with its context. The antigen remains undetermined. This specimen belongs to a study of cytomegalovirus exposure and HLA in healthy donors. Study-wide context: Researchers previously reported finding roughly 120 million unique TCR beta sequences from roughly 170 million T cells. Study-level findings and limits: CMV antigen specificity of three CMV-associated chains was confirmed in vitro.

Germline trimming cut 3 bases from V and 5 bases from J; bases unmatched to any gene: 9. CDR3 size: 15 residues. Germline V gives CDR1 SGHRS, CDR2 YFSETQ. The PCR was carried out with 60 Vbeta primers and 13 Jbeta primers. Per the original data handling: There were 70 million to 95 million unique TCR beta chains by a later count, and some 10 million of them were shared. TCRdb's table, derived via immunoSEQ multiplex PCR, lists solely in-frame clones and lacks some. That table gives V, J and clone size, and the DNA gave D and trimming. The sample consists of under 300,000 clones, 85% to 95% of them appearing once.

Sequences were obtained from PBMCs. The rearrangement joins TRBV5-1 to TRBJ2-5, with 8 bases identical to TRBD2. The sequence was collected from a girl aged 2 to 10 in good health and CMV-seronegative. The CDR3 loop is CASSSRAGAGETQYF. The CDR3 nucleotides read TGCGCCAGCAGCTCGCGAGCGGGGGCGGGTGAGACCCAGTACTTC.